This T cell receptor beta chain was observed in a study of blood T cell repertoires in COVID-19. Study context: Some COVID-19 samples were acute and others convalescent; all came from the United States, Italy and Spain.

The germline V gene has CDR1 SGHDT and CDR2 YYEEEE. Trimming stripped 0 bases from V and 0 bases from J, with 5 bases between. The CDR3 loop spans 14 amino acids. Repertoires were generated with immunoSEQ multiplex PCR, while TCRdb's copy carries only in-frame clones and drops some. The data show some 290,000 clones, under 90% seen once. This clone has just one count. The sample taken for sequencing was peripheral blood. The TCR was taken from a woman aged 25 to 39 with COVID-19, enrolled during active disease. The chain links TRBV5-6 to TRBJ2-3, with unresolved D. The DNA of the CDR3 is TGTGCCAGCAGCTTGGGGCGGAGCACAGATACGCAGTATTTT. This sequence encodes CASSLGRSTDTQYF.